This TCR beta chain was identified during a study of beta chain features in type 1 diabetes. Study-wide points: TCRB CDR3 length was moderately but significantly reduced in all four CD4+ subsets of Type 1 diabetes patients.

This clone showed up just a few times. Its antigen is still unknown. V lost 4 bases to trimming and J lost 8 bases; unmatched junction nucleotides: 3. The CDR3 is 14 amino acids. Germline values: CDR1 SEHNR, CDR2 FQNEAQ (reference sequence). Since all of the isolated RNA was reverse transcribed, expressed TCRB transcripts were what got sequenced. The table came from immunoSEQ multiplex PCR; TCRdb's copy has only in-frame clones and leaves some out. Among hundreds of thousands of clones listed, more than 13% were seen once. This clonotype was obtained from a man aged 18 to 30 with type 1 diabetes. The chain employs TRBV7-9 and TRBJ2-6; TRBD1 matches at 9 bases. Source material: naive CD4+ T cells from blood. CDR3 in amino acids: CASSSGTGPNVLTF. As DNA, the CDR3 is TGTGCCAGCAGCTCCGGGACAGGGCCCAACGTCCTGACTTTC.